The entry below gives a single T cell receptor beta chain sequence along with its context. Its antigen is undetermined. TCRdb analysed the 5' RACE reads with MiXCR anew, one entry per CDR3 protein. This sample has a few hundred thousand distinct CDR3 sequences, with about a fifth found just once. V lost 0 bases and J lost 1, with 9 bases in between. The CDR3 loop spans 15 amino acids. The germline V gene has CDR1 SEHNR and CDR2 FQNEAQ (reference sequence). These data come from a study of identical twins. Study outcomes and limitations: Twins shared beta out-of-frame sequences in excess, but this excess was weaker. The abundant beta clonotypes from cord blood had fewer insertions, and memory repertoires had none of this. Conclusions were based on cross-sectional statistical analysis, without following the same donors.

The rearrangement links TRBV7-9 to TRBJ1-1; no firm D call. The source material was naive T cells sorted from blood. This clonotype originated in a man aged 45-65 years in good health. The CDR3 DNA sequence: TGTGCCAGCAGCTTAGCCAGGACGGGGAACACTGAAGCTTTCTTT. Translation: CASSLARTGNTEAFF.